The sequence of this TCR beta chain was determined in a study of T cell responses to AZD1222 COVID-19 vaccine. The study's findings and limits: Without day 14 samples, only post-peak T cell repertoires were studied.

The V gene's germline CDR1 is MNHEY and CDR2 SVGEGT. CDR3 size: 18 residues. V dropped 4 bases and J dropped 0; count of bases not matched to a gene: 5. With regard to this clone: Antigen unknown.

Profiling relied on immunoSEQ multiplex PCR, and the TCRdb table lists in-frame clones only, not all of them. The sample yields approximately 150,000 clones, more than 85% seen once. The sequence derives from an adult in good health. This specimen consisted of peripheral blood, obtained on day 0 of MenACWY control vaccination. The chain combines TRBV6-2 or TRBV6-3 with TRBJ2-1; TRBD2 agrees at 14 bases. In DNA form, the CDR3 reads TGTGCCAGCAGTTCTTGGACTAGCGGGAGGAGCTCCTACAATGAGCAGTTCTTC. It yields the protein CASSSWTSGRSSYNEQFF.